This T cell receptor beta chain was documented in a study of beta chain features in type 1 diabetes (dated by TCRdb to about 2018). Regarding the complete study: Mean age, gender distribution, total cell number and subset yield did not differ between patients and healthy donors. A total of 85 million to 140 million sorted cells were examined across all samples, and the number of cells per subset was strongly correlated with RNA yield. In the study, TCRB repertoires of sorted circulating CD4+ T cell subsets from recently diagnosed type 1 diabetes patients were compared with those of matched healthy donors. Regulatory and stem cell-like memory subsets were isolated from only 8 patients and roughly eight healthy donors, whereas naive and central memory subsets came from all 30 or so donors. Overall study outcomes, separate from this receptor: Because cDNA was sequenced instead of genomic DNA, highly expressing activated cells could be over-represented, though the groups showed no difference in activation or CD3 levels. A moderate but significant shortening of TCRB CDR3 length was observed in type 1 diabetes patients in all four CD4+ subsets. Fewer insertions and more nucleotide deletions at VDJ recombination sites were observed in patients with type 1 diabetes, implying thymic rearrangement abnormalities. The naive, central memory and regulatory TCRB repertoires appeared to resemble one another more closely among patients than among healthy donors. Because small numbers of individuals were included in the HLA sub-analyses, any influence of HLA type on TCRB rearrangement was left unresolved. PCR may preferentially amplify shorter templates, but because patient and control samples were amplified and corrected together, any resulting skew would affect both groups equally.

This clone appeared many times. Its binding antigen is unknown. Base qualities are missing; no much larger clone stands one base away. Each donor gave one peripheral blood draw, averaging about 120 mL, which was collected into heparinised tubes. A BD FACSAria II and a panel including CD45RO, CCR7, CD25, CD127, CD95 and CD27 were used to sort naive, central memory, regulatory and stem cell-like memory CD4+ T cells. All sorted populations exceeded 98% purity. Right away, PBMCs were isolated by Lymphoprep density gradient centrifugation and were stained directly, with no culture step. So that batch effects would be minimized, each experiment stained and sorted samples in pairs, pairing one healthy donor with one patient. The High Capacity cDNA Reverse Transcription Kit was used to reverse transcribe all of the isolated RNA, meaning that expressed TCRB transcripts were what got sequenced. Deep immunoSEQ sequencing was applied to naive, central memory and regulatory T cell samples, giving an average of roughly 3.5 million total reads per sample. Sorted cells were lysed in RLT buffer, and RNA was extracted using DNase-treated RNeasy Micro or Mini kits according to cell number. To prevent cross-contamination, every cell subset was processed on its own, while patient and healthy donor samples were processed together. The immunoSEQ multiplex PCR was used to amplify TCRB sequences from cDNA, yielding 87-bp fragments that span the CDR3 region. The amplicons were sequenced using the Illumina HiSeq platform. The authors' pipeline ran thus. Synthetic template baselines were used to correct PCR bias computationally, reads within Hamming distance 2 were collapsed, and singletons that could not be merged were discarded. Reads were aligned to IMGT to assign V, D and J genes, CDR3 length, and insertions or deletions at six rearrangement sites. Within each subset, clonotype counts were normalized to sorted cell number, and only after that were true diversity and Gini coefficients computed with the tcR R package. The overlap coefficient, calculated on TCRB nucleotide sequences, was used to quantify repertoire sharing. TCRdb limited this immuneACCESS table to in-frame rearrangements with V and J called. A share of clones is missing; checked studies link under half to unresolved V genes, and the rest is unexplained. V and J calls and clone size come straight from that table; D and trimming were deduced from the DNA. This sample lists almost 350,000 clones; under 8.5% were detected once. The ten most abundant clones make up less than 0.45% of the sample.

Including cysteine and phenylalanine, the CDR3 has 14 amino acids. CDR3 DNA only is kept here, 42 bases in frame from base 1. V drops 5 bases and J drops 4 bases, leaving 11 bases in between. CDR1 and CDR2, per the germline V gene (reference sequence), are LNHNV and YYDKDF. This clonotype originated in a woman aged 18-29 years in good health. The V and J segments used are TRBV15 and TRBJ1-4, with a weak D call of TRBD1 (6 bases match). The sample consisted of central memory CD4+ T cells from blood. The nucleotide sequence is given as TGTGCCACCAGCCAGGGACATCATAATGAAAAACTGTTTTTT. Its protein product is CATSQGHHNEKLFF.